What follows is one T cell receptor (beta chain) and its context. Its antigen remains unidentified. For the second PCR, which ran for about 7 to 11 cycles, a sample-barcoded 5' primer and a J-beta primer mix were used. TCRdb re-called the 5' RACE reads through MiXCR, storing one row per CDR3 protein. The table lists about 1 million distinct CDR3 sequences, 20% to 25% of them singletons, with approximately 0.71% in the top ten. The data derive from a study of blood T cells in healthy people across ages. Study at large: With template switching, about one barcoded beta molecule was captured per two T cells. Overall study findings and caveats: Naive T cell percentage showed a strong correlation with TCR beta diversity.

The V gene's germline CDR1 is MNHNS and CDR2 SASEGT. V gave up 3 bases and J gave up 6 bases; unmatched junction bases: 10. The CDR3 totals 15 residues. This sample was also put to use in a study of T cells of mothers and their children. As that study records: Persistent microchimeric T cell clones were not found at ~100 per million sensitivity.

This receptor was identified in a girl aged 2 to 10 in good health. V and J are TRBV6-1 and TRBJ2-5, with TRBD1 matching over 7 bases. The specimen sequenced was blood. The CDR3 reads CASSDPLTGDKTQYF. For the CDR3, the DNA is TGTGCCAGCAGTGACCCCCTTACAGGGGATAAGACCCAGTACTTC.